This T cell receptor (beta chain) was recovered during a study of control samples from healthy donors and cancer patients. Trimming removed 3 bases at V and 5 bases at J, with 5 bases between. The CDR3 runs 12 residues. The V gene's germline CDR1 is WNHNN and CDR2 SYGVQD (reference sequence). Libraries were prepared by immunoSEQ multiplex PCR; TCRdb keeps only in-frame clonotypes and omits some of them. Here the sample spans 100,000 to 150,000 clones, 75% to 95% being singletons. Material for sequencing was blood. V and J are TRBV10-1 and TRBJ1-5; D unclear. This receptor was identified in a young man in good health. As DNA, the CDR3 is TGCGCCAGCAGTGACGGGTATCAGCCCCAGCATTTT. It specifies CASSDGYQPQHF.